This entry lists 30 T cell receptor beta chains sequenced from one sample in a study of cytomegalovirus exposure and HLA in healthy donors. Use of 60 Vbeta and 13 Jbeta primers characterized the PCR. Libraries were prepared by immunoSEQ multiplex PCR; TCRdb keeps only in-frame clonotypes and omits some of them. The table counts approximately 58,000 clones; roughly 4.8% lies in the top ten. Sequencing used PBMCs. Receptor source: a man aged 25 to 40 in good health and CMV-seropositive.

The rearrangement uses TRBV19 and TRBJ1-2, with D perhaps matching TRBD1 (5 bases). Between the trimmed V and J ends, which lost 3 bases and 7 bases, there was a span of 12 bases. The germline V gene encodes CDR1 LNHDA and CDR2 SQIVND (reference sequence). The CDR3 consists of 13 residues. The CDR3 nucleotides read TGTGCCAGTAGTATCCGGCAGGGCGGTGGCTACACCTTC. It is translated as CASSIRQGGGYTF.

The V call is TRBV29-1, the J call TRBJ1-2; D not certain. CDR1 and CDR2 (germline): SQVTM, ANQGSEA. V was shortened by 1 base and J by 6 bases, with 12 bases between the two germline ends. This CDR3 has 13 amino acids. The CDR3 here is CSVEAYDSDGYTF. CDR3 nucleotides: TGCAGCGTTGAAGCATATGATTCGGATGGCTACACCTTC.

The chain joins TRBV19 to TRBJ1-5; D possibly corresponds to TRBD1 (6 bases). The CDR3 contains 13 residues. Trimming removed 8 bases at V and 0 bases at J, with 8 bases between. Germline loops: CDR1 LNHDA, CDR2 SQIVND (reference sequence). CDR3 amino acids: CASQGFSNQPQHF. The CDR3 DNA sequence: TGTGCCAGTCAGGGGTTTAGCAATCAGCCCCAGCATTTT.

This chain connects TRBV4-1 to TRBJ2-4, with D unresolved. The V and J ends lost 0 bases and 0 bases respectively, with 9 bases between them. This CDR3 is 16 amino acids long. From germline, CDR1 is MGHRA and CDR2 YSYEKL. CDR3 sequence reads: CASSQEARKAKNIQYF. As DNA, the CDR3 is TGCGCCAGCAGCCAAGAGGCCAGGAAAGCCAAAAACATTCAGTACTTC.

CDR3 sequence (DNA): TGTGCCTGGAGCAGGGGTAGAAGGGTCACTGAAGCTTTCTTT. Translation: CAWSRGRRVTEAFF. The V call is TRBV30, the J call TRBJ1-1, with D perhaps matching TRBD1 (6 bases). Germline values: CDR1 GTSNPN, CDR2 SVGIG (reference sequence). V lost 3 bases and J lost 4, with 15 bases in between. This CDR3 spans 14 amino acids.

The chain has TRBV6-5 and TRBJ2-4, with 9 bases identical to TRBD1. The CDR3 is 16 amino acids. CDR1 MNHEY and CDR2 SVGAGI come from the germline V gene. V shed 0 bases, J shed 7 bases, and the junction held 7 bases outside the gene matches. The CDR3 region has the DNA TGTGCCAGCAGTTACTCCGGGACAGGGTGGGGGAACATTCAGTACTTC. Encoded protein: CASSYSGTGWGNIQYF.

In nucleotides, the CDR3 is TGTGCCAGCAGCTCGGGACTAGCGGAGACCCAGTACTTC. Protein: CASSSGLAETQYF. The gene calls are TRBV4-2 and TRBJ2-5; TRBD2 agrees at 10 bases. V trimming: 5 bases; J trimming: 5 bases; junction bases outside the gene matches: 2. CDR1 and CDR2 from the germline V gene are LGHNA and YNFKEQ. The CDR3 has 13 amino acids.

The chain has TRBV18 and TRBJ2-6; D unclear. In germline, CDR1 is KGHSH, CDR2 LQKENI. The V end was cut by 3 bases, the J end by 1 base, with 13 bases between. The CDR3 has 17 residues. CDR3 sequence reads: CASSPARPRSGANVLTF. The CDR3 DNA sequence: TGTGCCAGCTCACCCGCCCGCCCCAGGTCTGGGGCCAACGTCCTGACTTTC.

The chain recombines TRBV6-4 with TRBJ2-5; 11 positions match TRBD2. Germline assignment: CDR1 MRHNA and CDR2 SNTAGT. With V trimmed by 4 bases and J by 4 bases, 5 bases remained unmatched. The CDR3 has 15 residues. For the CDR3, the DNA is TGTGCCAGCAGTGCACTAGCGGGGGAGGCAGAGACCCAGTACTTC. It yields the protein CASSALAGEAETQYF.

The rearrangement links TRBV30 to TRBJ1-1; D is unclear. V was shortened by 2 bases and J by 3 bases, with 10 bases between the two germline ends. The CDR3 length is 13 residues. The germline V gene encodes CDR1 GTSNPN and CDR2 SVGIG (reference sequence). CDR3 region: CAWSTKAYTEAFF. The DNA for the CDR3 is TGTGCCTGGAGTACGAAAGCTTACACTGAAGCTTTCTTT.

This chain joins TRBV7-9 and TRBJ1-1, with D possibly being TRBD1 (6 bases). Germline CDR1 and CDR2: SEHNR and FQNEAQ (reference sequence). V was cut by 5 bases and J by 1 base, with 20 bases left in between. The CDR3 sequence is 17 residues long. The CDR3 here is CASSVPPGHRTNTEAFF. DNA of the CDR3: TGTGCCAGCAGCGTGCCCCCGGGACACAGAACGAACACTGAAGCTTTCTTT.

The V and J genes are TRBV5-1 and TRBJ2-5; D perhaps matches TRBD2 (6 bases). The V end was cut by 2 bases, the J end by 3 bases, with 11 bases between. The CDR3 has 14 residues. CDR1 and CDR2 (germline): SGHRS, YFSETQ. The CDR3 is CASSFSGNKETQYF. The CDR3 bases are TGCGCCAGCAGCTTTAGCGGAAATAAAGAGACCCAGTACTTC.

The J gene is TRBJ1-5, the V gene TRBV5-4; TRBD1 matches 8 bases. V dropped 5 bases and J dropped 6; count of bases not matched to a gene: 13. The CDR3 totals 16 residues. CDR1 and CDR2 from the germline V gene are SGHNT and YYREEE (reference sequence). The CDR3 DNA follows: TGTGCCAGCAGTGCCGGGACAGGCGAGATAGGTCAGCCCCAGCATTTT. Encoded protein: CASSAGTGEIGQPQHF.

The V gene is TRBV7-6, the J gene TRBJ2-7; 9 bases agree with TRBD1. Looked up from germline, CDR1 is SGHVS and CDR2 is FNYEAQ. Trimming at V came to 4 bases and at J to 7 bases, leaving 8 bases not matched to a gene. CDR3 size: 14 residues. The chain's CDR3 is CASSWGQGLEEQYF. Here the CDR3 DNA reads TGTGCCAGCAGCTGGGGACAGGGCTTGGAAGAGCAGTACTTC.

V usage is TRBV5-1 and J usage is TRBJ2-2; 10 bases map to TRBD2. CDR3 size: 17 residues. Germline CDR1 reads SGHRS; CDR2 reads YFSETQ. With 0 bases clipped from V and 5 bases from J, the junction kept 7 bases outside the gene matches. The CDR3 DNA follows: TGCGCCAGCAGCTTGGGGCTAGCGGGAGTGAAAACCGGGGAGCTGTTTTTT. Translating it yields CASSLGLAGVKTGELFF.

The CDR3 loop reads CASSDQEGGTDTQYF. CDR3 coding DNA: TGTGCCAGCAGTGACCAAGAGGGGGGCACAGATACGCAGTATTTT. The chain employs TRBV25-1 and TRBJ2-3; D perhaps matches TRBD1 (6 bases). There are 15 residues in the CDR3. The V end was cut by 3 bases, the J end by 1 base, with 11 bases between. Germline-derived CDR1 and CDR2 are MGHDK and SYGVNS. Using reference TRBV25-1 and TRBJ2-3 for the parts outside the CDR3, the full variable domain is EADIYQTPRYLVIGTGKKITLECSQTMGHDKMYWYQQDPGMELHLIHYSYGVNSTEKGDLSSESTVSRIRTEHFPLTLESARPSHTSQYLCASSDQEGGTDTQYFGPGTRLTVL.

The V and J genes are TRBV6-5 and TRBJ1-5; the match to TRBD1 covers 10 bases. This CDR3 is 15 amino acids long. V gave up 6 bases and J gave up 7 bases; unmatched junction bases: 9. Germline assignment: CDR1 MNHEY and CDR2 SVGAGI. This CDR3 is CASRPGTGVGQPQHF. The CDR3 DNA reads TGTGCCAGCAGGCCCGGGACAGGGGTCGGGCAGCCCCAGCATTTT.

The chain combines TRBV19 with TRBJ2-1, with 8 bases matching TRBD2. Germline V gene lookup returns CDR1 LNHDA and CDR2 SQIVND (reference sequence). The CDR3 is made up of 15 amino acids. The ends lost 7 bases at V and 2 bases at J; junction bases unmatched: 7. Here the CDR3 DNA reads TGTGCCAGTAAGGGTGGCGGGAGGACCTACAATGAGCAGTTCTTC. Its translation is CASKGGGRTYNEQFF.

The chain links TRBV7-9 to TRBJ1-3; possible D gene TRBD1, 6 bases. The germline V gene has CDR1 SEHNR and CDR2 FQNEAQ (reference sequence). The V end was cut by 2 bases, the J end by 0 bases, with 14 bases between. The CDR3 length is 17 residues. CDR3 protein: CASSLPLTGLSGNTIYF. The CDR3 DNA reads TGTGCCAGCAGCTTACCCCTGACAGGACTCTCTGGAAACACCATATATTTT.

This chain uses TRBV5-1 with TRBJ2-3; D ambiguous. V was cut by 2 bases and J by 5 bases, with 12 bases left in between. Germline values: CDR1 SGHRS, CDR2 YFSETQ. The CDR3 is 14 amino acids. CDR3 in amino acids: CASSFATEIDTQYF. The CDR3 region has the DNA TGCGCCAGCAGCTTTGCTACGGAGATAGATACGCAGTATTTT.

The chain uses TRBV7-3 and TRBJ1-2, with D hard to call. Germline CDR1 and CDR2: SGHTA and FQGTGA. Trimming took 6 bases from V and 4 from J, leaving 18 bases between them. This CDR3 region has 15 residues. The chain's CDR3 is CASSEGERLSYGYTF. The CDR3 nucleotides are TGTGCCAGCAGTGAAGGAGAAAGGCTGAGCTATGGCTACACCTTC.

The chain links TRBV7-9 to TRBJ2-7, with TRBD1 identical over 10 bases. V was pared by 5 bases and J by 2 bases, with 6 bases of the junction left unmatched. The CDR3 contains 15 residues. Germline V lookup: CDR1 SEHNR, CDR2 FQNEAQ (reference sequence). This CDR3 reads CASSLPGQGTYEQYF. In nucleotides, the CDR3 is TGTGCCAGCAGCCTTCCGGGACAGGGGACCTACGAGCAGTACTTC.

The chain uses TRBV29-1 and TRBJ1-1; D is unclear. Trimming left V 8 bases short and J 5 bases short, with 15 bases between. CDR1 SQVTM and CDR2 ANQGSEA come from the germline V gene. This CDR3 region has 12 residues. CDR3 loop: CSNREHGTEAFF. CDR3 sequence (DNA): TGCAGCAACCGGGAACACGGGACTGAAGCTTTCTTT.

The CDR3 DNA reads TGCGCCAGCAGCCAAGGTACTAGCGGGAAGGGAGAGACCCAGTACTTC. This sequence encodes CASSQGTSGKGETQYF. The gene calls are TRBV4-1 and TRBJ2-5, with TRBD2 matching 10 bases. The CDR3 loop spans 16 amino acids. In germline, CDR1 is MGHRA, CDR2 YSYEKL. With V trimmed by 1 base and J by 4 bases, 6 bases remained unmatched.

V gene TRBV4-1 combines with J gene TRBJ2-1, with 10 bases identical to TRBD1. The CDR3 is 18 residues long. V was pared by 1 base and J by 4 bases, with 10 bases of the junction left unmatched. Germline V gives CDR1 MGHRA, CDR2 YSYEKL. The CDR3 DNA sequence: TGCGCCAGCAGCCAAGGTGGTATCGTGGGACAGGGGTACAATGAGCAGTTCTTC. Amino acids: CASSQGGIVGQGYNEQFF.

CDR3 amino acids: CASSESGGGNYEQYF. DNA for the CDR3: TGTGCCAGCAGTGAATCTGGGGGGGGAAATTACGAGCAGTACTTC. The chain joins TRBV25-1 to TRBJ2-7; 7 bases are a match to TRBD2. The CDR3 covers 15 residues. CDR1 is MGHDK, CDR2 SYGVNS, per germline. V was clipped by 1 base and J by 4 bases; unmatched bases: 7.

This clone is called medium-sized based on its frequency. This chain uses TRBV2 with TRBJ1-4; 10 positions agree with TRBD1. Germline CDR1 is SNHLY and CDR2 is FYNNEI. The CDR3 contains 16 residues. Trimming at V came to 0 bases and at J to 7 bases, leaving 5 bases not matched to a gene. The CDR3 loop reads CASSEAVGTGVEKLFF. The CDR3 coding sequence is TGTGCCAGCAGTGAAGCTGTAGGGACAGGGGTTGAAAAACTGTTTTTT.

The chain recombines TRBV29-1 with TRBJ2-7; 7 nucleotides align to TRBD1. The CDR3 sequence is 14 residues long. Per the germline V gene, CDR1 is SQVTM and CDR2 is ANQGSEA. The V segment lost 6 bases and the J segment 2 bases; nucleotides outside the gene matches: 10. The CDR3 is CSVAGTVDAYEQYF. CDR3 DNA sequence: TGCAGCGTGGCCGGGACAGTCGATGCCTACGAGCAGTACTTC.

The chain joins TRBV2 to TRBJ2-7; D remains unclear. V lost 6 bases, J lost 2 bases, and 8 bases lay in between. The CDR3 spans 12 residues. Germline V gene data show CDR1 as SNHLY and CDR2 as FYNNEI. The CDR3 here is CASSVRTYEQYF. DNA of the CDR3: TGTGCCAGCAGCGTCAGAACCTACGAGCAGTACTTC.

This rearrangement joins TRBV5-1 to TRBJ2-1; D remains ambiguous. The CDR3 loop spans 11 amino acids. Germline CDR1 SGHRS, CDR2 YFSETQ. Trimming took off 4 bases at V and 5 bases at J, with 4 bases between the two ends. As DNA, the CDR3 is TGCGCCAGCAGCGTAAACAATGAGCAGTTCTTC. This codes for CASSVNNEQFF.